This T cell receptor (beta chain) was recorded in a study of T cells in Graves' hyperthyroidism and ophthalmopathy (dated by TCRdb to between 2018 and 2021). General notes on the study: Peripheral blood was sampled at the time of initial diagnosis, prior to any treatment. Once sampling was done, hyperthyroidism patients were given methimazole at a starting dose of 30 mg daily, whereas ophthalmopathy patients were given high-dose intravenous methylprednisolone. A discovery cohort of roughly 100 patients, roughly 45 with Graves' ophthalmopathy and roughly 59 with stable Graves' hyperthyroidism, was used to find distinguishing TCR V-J signatures. The 75 to 100 discovery patients were randomly split 7:3 into training and test sets. The paper reports TCR Vbeta CDR3 sequencing of over 130 peripheral blood samples: fewer than 50 ophthalmopathy, about 75 hyperthyroidism and 17 progressor patients. In more than five Graves' hyperthyroidism patients, the study also compared T-cell repertoires from thyroid tissue with T-cell repertoires from blood. Prospective prediction of ophthalmopathy was tested in an independent validation cohort of fewer than 20 hyperthyroidism patients and 15 to 17 patients who later progressed to ophthalmopathy.

Hyperthyroidism patients were newly diagnosed, had a disease duration of under 2 months, and were aged 18 to 65 years. Patients with uncontrolled infections, other autoimmune diseases, pregnancy or lactation were excluded. Diagnoses were based on clinical symptoms, serum thyroxine and TRAb, thyroid ultrasound and orbital computed tomography. Blood from progressor patients was collected at the time of first diagnosis with hyperthyroidism, before any ophthalmopathy symptoms had appeared. Ficoll-Paque density gradient centrifugation was used to isolate PBMCs from around 10 ml of fresh peripheral blood. Progressor patients were initially diagnosed with Graves' hyperthyroidism and developed ophthalmopathy during follow-up. Total RNA was extracted with Trizol reagent, and quality was checked on an Agilent 2100 Bioanalyzer. TCR beta CDR3 regions were amplified from RNA transcripts. A first-round RT-PCR of the TCR CDR3 used the HTBI primer set with the Qiagen OneStep RT-PCR kit. Libraries were constructed in a second round of multiplex PCR, after which size selection and purification were performed. The libraries were sequenced on an Illumina HiSeq2000 using paired-end 100 bp reads. The original methods were these. Raw data were processed with SOAPnuke, discarding reads with adapters, uncalled bases, mean Phred below 15, or no exact constant-primer or identifier match. COPE v1.2.5 was used to merge the high-quality paired reads, and each unique nucleotide sequence was defined as a clonotype. MiTCR v1.1 was used to align clonotypes to the IMGT TRBV, TRBD and TRBJ reference segments. The analysis was restricted to V-J combinations with a frequency above 0.0001, which together covered about 99% of the repertoires. The TCS score was defined as the ratio of F50 (clonal expansion) to E x V (chaos), calculated using BLOSUM62-based TCRdist between CDR3 peptides within each V-J. Welch's t-statistics and random forest reduced 500 to 550 V-J features to 13, which were used in a naive Bayes classifier (R e1071). The public sequencing data were trimmed at Q25 with fastp and processed into clonotypes with MiXCR by TCRdb, which kept only in-frame beta chains. Entries that share a CDR3 protein sequence are merged under the most common genes and DNA. The V and J calls, along with clone size, are taken from TCRdb and not from the paper's own processing. The sample table shows 690,000 or so distinct CDR3 sequences, and 18% are seen once. 16% of the sample is held by the ten biggest clonotypes.

This clonotype occurred many times. This clone's antigen is unknown. Base-call qualities are not available, and no considerably larger clone is one nucleotide away. CDR1 and CDR2 (SGHAT, FQNNGV) derive from the germline V gene. The CDR3 has 17 amino acids, counting the end cysteine and phenylalanine. Only the CDR3 portion is preserved as DNA: 51 bases, with reading frame beginning at the first base. Deletion took 1 base off V and 8 bases off J, with a span of 21 bases between the germline ends. Summary of the overall study and its limitations: In validation, the model predicted progression to ophthalmopathy with approximately 70% sensitivity and roughly 75% specificity, a median of about six months before onset. No statistical method was used to set the sample size in advance, and investigators knew the group allocation. Most expanded thyroid clonotypes (frequency above 0.001) were also detected in blood, suggesting blood repertoires may reflect thyroid immune responses. A 13 V-J signature model separated ophthalmopathy from stable hyperthyroidism, with approximately 87% sensitivity and 81% to 83% specificity in cross-validation and 80%/75% in testing.

The rearrangement joined TRBV11-2 to TRBJ2-1; the D gene is unclear. The sequenced material came from blood. The clonotype was recovered from a woman between 45 and 65 years old with Graves' hyperthyroidism that later progressed to Graves' ophthalmopathy. The CDR3 region reads CASSLVSWVETSDEQFF. The nucleotides read TGTGCCAGCAGCTTAGTTTCGTGGGTCGAAACGTCGGATGAGCAGTTCTTC.